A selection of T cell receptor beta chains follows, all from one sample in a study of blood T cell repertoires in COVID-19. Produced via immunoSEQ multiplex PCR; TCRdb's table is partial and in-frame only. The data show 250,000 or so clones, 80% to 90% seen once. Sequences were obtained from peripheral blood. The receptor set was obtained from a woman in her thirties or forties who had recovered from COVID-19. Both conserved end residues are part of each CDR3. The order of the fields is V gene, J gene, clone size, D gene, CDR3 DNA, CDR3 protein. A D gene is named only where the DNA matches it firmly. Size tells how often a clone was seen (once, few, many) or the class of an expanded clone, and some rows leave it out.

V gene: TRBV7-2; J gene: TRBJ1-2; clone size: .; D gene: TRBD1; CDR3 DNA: TGTGCCAGCAGCTTCAGGGGGCAGGGAGGCTATGGCTACACCTTC; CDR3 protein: CASSFRGQGGYGYTF
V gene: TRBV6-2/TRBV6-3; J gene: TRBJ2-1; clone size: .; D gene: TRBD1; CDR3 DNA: TGTGCCAGCAGTTATCCCAGGGGGCAAAAGGAGAATGAGCAGTTCTTC; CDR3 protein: CASSYPRGQKENEQFF
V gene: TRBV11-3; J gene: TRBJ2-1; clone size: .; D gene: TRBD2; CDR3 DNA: TGTGCCAGCAGCCGGGGACTAGCGAGCAATGAGCAGTTCTTC; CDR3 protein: CASSRGLASNEQFF
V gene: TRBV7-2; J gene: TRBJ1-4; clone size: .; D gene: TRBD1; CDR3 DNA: TGTGCCAGCAGCCCAGGGGGTCCTGTTTTGGAACTGTTTTTT; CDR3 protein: CASSPGGPVLELFF
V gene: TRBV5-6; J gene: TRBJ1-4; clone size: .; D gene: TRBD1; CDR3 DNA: TGTGCCAGCAGCTACCGGGACAGGGGGCTTTTCGAAAAACTGTTTTTT; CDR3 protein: CASSYRDRGLFEKLFF
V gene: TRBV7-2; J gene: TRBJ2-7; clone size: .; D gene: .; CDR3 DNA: TGTGCCAGCAGCTTATCTCGCAGGTACGAGCAGTACTTC; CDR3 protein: CASSLSRRYEQYF
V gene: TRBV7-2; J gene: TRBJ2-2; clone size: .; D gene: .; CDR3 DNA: TGTGCCAGCAGCCCGTTGGCAGGATCTACCCGGGAGCTGTTTTTT; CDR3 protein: CASSPLAGSTRELFF
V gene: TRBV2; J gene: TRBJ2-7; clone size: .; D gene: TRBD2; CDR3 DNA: TGTGCCAGCAGCTTGACTAGCGGGGTCTCCTACGAGCAGTACTTC; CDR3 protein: CASSLTSGVSYEQYF
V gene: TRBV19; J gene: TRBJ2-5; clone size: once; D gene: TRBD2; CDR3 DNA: TGTGCCAGTAGTGTAGCGGGGGGTGCGGGAGAGACCCAGTACTTC; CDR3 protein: CASSVAGGAGETQYF
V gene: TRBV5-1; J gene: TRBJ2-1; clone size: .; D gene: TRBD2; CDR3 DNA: TGCGCCAGCAGCAGACTAGCGGGGCTACCCCAGAGCTCCTACAATGAGCAGTTCTTC; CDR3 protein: CASSRLAGLPQSSYNEQFF
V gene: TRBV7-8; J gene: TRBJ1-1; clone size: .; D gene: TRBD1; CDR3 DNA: TGTGCCAGCAGCTTAGGGGCCAGGGGGTACACTGAAGCTTTCTTT; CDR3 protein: CASSLGARGYTEAFF
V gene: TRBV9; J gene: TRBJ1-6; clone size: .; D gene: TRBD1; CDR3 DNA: TGTGCCAGCAGCGGAGGACAGGGTCCCGATAATTCACCCCTCCACTTT; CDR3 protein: CASSGGQGPDNSPLHF
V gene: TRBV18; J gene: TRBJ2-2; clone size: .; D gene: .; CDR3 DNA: TGTGCCAGCTCACCACCGCTCGGGGGTAACACCGGGGAGCTGTTTTTT; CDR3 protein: CASSPPLGGNTGELFF
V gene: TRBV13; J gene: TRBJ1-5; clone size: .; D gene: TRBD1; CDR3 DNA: TGTGCCAGCAGCCGACCCACCGAGACAGGGACTTACTGGGGCAATCAGCCCCAGCATTTT; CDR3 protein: CASSRPTETGTYWGNQPQHF
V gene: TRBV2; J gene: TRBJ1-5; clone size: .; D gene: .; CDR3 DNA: TGTGCCACACATGGAATAGGGGCTCAGCCCCAGCATTTT; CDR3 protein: CATHGIGAQPQHF
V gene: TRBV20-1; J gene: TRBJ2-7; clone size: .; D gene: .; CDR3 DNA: TGCAGTGCTTGGAGCTCCTACGAGCAGTACTTC; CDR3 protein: CSAWSSYEQYF
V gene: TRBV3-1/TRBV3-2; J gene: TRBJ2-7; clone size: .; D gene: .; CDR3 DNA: TGTGCCAGCAGCCAAGTTCGACAGGCCTACGAGCAGTACTTC; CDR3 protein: CASSQVRQAYEQYF
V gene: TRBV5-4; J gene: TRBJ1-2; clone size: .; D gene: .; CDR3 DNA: TGTGCCAGCAGATTCAGGGGTAACAACTATGGCTACACCTTC; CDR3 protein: CASRFRGNNYGYTF
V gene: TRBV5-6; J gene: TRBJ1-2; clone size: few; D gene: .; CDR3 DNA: TGTGCCAGCAGCTTGGCTGGGAGGGACTATGGCTACACCTTC; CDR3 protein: CASSLAGRDYGYTF
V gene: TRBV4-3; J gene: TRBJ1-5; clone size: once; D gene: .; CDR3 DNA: TGCGCCAGCAGCCAAAAAGGACCGGGGAGCAATCAGCCCCAGCATTTT; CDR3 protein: CASSQKGPGSNQPQHF
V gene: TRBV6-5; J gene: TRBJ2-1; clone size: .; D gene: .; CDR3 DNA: TGTGCCAGCAGTTGGGGGGGGCCATACAATGAGCAGTTCTTC; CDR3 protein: CASSWGGPYNEQFF
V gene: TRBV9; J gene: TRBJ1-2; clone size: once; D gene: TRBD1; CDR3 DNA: TGTGCCAGCAGGGAGACAGGGGCGAATGGCTACACCTTC; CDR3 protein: CASRETGANGYTF
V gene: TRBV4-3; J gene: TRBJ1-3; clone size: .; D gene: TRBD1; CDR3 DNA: TGCGCCAGCAGCCAACTGACAGGGGTTGGAAACACCATATATTTT; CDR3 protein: CASSQLTGVGNTIYF
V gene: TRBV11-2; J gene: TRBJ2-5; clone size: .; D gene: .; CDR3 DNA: TGTGCCAGCAGCTTAGGGACAGTGAACCAAGAGACCCAGTACTTC; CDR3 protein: CASSLGTVNQETQYF
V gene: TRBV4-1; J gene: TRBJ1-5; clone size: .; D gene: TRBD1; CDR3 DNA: TGCGCCAGCAGCCAAGATTCCGGGACAGTGGGACTCCCCCAGCATTTT; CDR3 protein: CASSQDSGTVGLPQHF
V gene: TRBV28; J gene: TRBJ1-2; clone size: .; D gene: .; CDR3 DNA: TGTGCCAGCATACGACAGGACATAAGGGGCTACACCTTC; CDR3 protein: CASIRQDIRGYTF
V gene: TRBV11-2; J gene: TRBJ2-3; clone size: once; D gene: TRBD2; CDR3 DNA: TGTGCCAGCAGCTCAGGACTGGGGGGGGATACGCAGTATTTT; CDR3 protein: CASSSGLGGDTQYF
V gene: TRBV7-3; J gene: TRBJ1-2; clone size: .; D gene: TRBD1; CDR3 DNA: TGTGCCAGCAGCTCCCGGACAGGGAACTATGGCTACACCTTC; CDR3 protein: CASSSRTGNYGYTF
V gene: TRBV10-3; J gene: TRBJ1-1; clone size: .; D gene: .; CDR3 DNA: TGTGCCACTCAGGGAAGCACTGAAGCTTTCTTT; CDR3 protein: CATQGSTEAFF
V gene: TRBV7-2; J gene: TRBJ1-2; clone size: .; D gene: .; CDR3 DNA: TGTGCCAGCAGCTCTCAGACGGGGGACTATGGCTACACCTTC; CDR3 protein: CASSSQTGDYGYTF
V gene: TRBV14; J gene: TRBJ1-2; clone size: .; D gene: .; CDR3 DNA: TGTGCCAGCAGCCAAGATTTTGGGGCTGGCTACACCTTC; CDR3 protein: CASSQDFGAGYTF
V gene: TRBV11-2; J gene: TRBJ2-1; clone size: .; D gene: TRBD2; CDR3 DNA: TGTGCCAGCAGCTTACCCCGGGGGACTAGCGGGGGGCCCGTGAATGAGCAGTTCTTC; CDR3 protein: CASSLPRGTSGGPVNEQFF
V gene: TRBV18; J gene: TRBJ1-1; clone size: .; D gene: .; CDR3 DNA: TGTGCCAGCTCACCGGACTGGCGGAGGGAAGCTTTCTTT; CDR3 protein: CASSPDWRREAFF
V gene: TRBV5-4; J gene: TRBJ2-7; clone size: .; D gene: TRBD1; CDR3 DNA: TGTGCCAGCAGCTCGCGAGGACAGGGGATTTTCGAGCAGTACTTC; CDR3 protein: CASSSRGQGIFEQYF
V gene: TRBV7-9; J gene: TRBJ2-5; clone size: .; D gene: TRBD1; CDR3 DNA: TGTGCCAGCAGCGCAGGACAGGGCCGGCCTACCCAATACTTC; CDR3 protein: CASSAGQGRPTQYF
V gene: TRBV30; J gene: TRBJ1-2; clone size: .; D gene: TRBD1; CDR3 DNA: TGTGCCTGGAGGGATCGGGACAGCAATTCTGGTGGCTACACCTTC; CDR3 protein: CAWRDRDSNSGGYTF
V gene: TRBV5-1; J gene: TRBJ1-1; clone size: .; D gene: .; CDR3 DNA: TGCGCCAGCAGCACGGGGGGGAACACTGAAGCTTTCTTT; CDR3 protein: CASSTGGNTEAFF
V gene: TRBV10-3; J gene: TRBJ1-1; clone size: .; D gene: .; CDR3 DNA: TGTGCCATCACCCTAAGGGGGAGGGACACTGAAGCTTTCTTT; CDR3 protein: CAITLRGRDTEAFF
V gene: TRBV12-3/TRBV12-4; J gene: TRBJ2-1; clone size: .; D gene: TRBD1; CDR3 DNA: TGTGCCAGCGGGGACAGCTACAATGAGCAGTTCTTC; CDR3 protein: CASGDSYNEQFF
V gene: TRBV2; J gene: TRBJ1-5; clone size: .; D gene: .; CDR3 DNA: TGTGCCAGCAGTGCCCAGGGGCGCCGGAGCAATCAGCCCCAGCATTTT; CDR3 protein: CASSAQGRRSNQPQHF
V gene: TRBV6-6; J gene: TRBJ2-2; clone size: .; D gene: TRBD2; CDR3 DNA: TGTGCCAGCAGGACGTTAGCGGGGGGGAGCGGGGAGCTGTTTTTT; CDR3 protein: CASRTLAGGSGELFF
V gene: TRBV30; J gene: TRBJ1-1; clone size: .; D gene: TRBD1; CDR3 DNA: TGTGCCTGGAGTTCACCACGGACAGGGGACACTGAAGCTTTCTTT; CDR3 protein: CAWSSPRTGDTEAFF
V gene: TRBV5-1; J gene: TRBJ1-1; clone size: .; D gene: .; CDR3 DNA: TGCGCCAGCAGCTTGCAGTCCGTGAACACTGAAGCTTTCTTT; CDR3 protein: CASSLQSVNTEAFF
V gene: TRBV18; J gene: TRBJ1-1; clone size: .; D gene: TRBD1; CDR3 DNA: TGTGCCAGCTCACCGACTTTGACAGGGGGCCGAGGGGACGAAGCTTTCTTT; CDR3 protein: CASSPTLTGGRGDEAFF
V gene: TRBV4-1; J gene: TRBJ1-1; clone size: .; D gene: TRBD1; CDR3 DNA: TGCGCCAGCAGCCCACTGGGACAGGGGAACACTGAAGCTTTCTTT; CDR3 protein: CASSPLGQGNTEAFF